One TCR beta chain is described in this entry. The germline V gene has CDR1 SGHRS and CDR2 YFSETQ. This CDR3 has 15 amino acids. Trimming cost V 4 bases and J 11 bases; bases outside gene matches: 14. This entry belongs to a study of blood T cell repertoires in COVID-19. The wider study: The United States, Italy and Spain provided the acute and convalescent COVID-19 samples.

Under the authors' procedure: How many nucleated cells were present was estimated from reference gene primer amplification. Using immunoSEQ multiplex PCR, the repertoire was profiled, and TCRdb retains in-frame clones only, with some absent. That table gives V, J and clone size, and the DNA gave D and trimming. The sample includes some 58,000 clones, 80% to 90% of them seen just once. The rearrangement uses TRBV5-1 and TRBJ1-1; 10 nucleotides agree with TRBD1. This receptor was taken from a man aged 40-49 years with acute or convalescent COVID-19. Sequenced: peripheral blood. The CDR3 DNA follows: TGCGCCAGCAGCCCCCGGGGGGACAGGGGAGGATTGGCTTTCTTT. This codes for CASSPRGDRGGLAFF.